The 5 T cell receptor beta chains given below trace back to one sample, sequenced in a study of shared clonotypes between healthy human individuals. As defined, naive CD8 cells were CD45RO-negative and positively selected for CCR7, with terminally differentiated effector memory CD45RA+ cells excluded. Produced via immunoSEQ multiplex PCR; TCRdb's table is partial and in-frame only. The data show about 2 million clones, approximately 94% seen once. The sequencing input was naive CD8+ T cells sorted from blood. The receptor source for this set is a man between 18 and 35 years old in good health.

The chain uses TRBV5-5 and TRBJ1-1, with no clear D. Germline assignment: CDR1 SGHKS and CDR2 YYEKEE (reference sequence). Trimming cost V 1 base and J 0 bases, with 10 bases left between them. The CDR3 spans 15 residues. The DNA of the CDR3 is TGTGCCAGCAGCTTGAGTCACCTCATGAACACTGAAGCTTTCTTT. Protein product: CASSLSHLMNTEAFF.

The chain carries TRBV6-5 and TRBJ2-3; 7 bases fit TRBD1. The junction had 4 bases not matched to a gene; V was cut back by 4 bases and J by 0 bases. CDR3 length: 15 amino acids. The germline V gene has CDR1 MNHEY and CDR2 SVGAGI. CDR3 amino acids: CASSSTGLSTDTQYF. The DNA for the CDR3 is TGTGCCAGCAGTTCGACAGGGTTAAGCACAGATACGCAGTATTTT.

The V gene is TRBV6-5, the J gene TRBJ2-1, with TRBD2 matching 10 bases. CDR3 length: 15 residues. In germline, CDR1 is MNHEY, CDR2 SVGAGI. The trim removed 7 bases at V and 3 bases at J, leaving 6 bases unmatched. Here the CDR3 DNA reads TGTGCCAGCACGCAGCGGGAGGGCCTCTACAATGAGCAGTTCTTC. This sequence encodes CASTQREGLYNEQFF.

The chain combines TRBV7-2 with TRBJ2-1; D gene ambiguous. Germline loops: CDR1 SGHTA, CDR2 FQGNSA. V shed 5 bases and J shed 4 bases, with 12 bases lying between them. This CDR3 is 14 amino acids long. In nucleotides, the CDR3 is TGTGCCAGCAGCGCCCGGACCGATTACAATGAGCAGTTCTTC. This sequence encodes CASSARTDYNEQFF.

The V call is TRBV5-1, the J call TRBJ2-5; D is ambiguous. The CDR3 runs 16 residues. The germline V gene has CDR1 SGHRS and CDR2 YFSETQ. V lost 4 bases, J lost 3 bases, and 19 bases lay in between. The CDR3 DNA follows: TGCGCCAGCAGCCCATCCTCGGTAGCCTATGAAGAGACCCAGTACTTC. It codes for CASSPSSVAYEETQYF.